The subject of this entry is one TCR beta chain. Its antigen is undetermined. Method: immunoSEQ multiplex PCR; TCRdb's copy keeps in-frame clones and lacks some. The sample includes 50,000 to 55,000 clones, 70% to 75% of them seen just once. The data derive from a study of T cell clones after liver transplantation. Study-wide context: Three of eight recipients were HCV-positive; others had non-autoimmune, non-viral indications. Study-wide findings and caveats: A larger donor-reactive than third-party decline suggested partial antigen-specific deletion. Migration into the graft, not deletion, may explain lost graft donor-reactive T cells.

CDR3 length: 13 residues. Sequences were derived from CD4+ T cells from blood, sampled more than 52 months after liver transplant. J is TRBJ2-5 and V is TRBV12-2. TRBV12-2 is described as a pseudogene. The receptor was isolated from a human patient who received a liver transplant. The graft donor may account for some of the T cells. CDR3: CASRSGGLPPQYF. DNA of the CDR3: TGTGCAAGTCGCTCTGGGGGGCTACCCCCACAGTACTTC.